Given below is one T cell receptor beta chain in context. Its antigen is not known. The entry originates in a study of cytomegalovirus exposure and HLA in healthy donors. Study-level results: Overall, approximately 180 TCR beta chains were annotated as cytomegalovirus-associated. It is likely that the observed cluster of highly shared sequence variants was a sequencing artifact. According to reports, the classifier identified cytomegalovirus status with high specificity and sensitivity.

This CDR3 is built from 14 residues. V was clipped by 9 bases and J by 2 bases; unmatched bases: 5. Germline assignment: CDR1 SNHLY and CDR2 FYNNEI. 60 Vbeta and 13 Jbeta primers were used in PCR. This table comes from immunoSEQ multiplex PCR, and its TCRdb copy is limited to in-frame clones, with some not included. This table holds approximately 100,000 clones, around 60% found once. This clonotype was obtained from a human donor in good health. Sample: PBMCs. This sequence joins TRBV2 and TRBJ2-2, with TRBD1 identical over 8 bases. The CDR3 DNA sequence: TGTGCCAGGAGGACAGGGACTAACACCGGGGAGCTGTTTTTT. Protein: CARRTGTNTGELFF.